This TCR beta chain was captured by sequencing in a study of cytomegalovirus exposure and HLA in healthy donors. Study results and limitations: For presence/absence analyses, sequencing depth was assumed to be roughly uniform across donors.

With 60 Vbeta and 13 Jbeta primers, the PCR was carried out. Sequenced by immunoSEQ multiplex PCR; TCRdb stores in-frame clones only, minus some. The sample has roughly 200,000 clones, 65% to 90% seen once. For this clone: Its antigen is still unknown. One junction end disagrees with the germline gene, perhaps due to a read error.

The germline V gene encodes CDR1 SEHNR and CDR2 FQNEAQ (reference sequence). The CDR3 loop spans 15 amino acids. Sequencing was performed on PBMCs. This TCR was recovered from a woman aged 45-65 years in good health and CMV-seronegative. V is TRBV7-9 and J is TRBJ1-1; 10 nucleotides align to TRBD1. The CDR3 nucleotides read TGTGCCAGCAGCTTAACGGGACAGGGGAACGCTGAAGCTTTCTTT. Translated, it gives CASSLTGQGNAEAFF.